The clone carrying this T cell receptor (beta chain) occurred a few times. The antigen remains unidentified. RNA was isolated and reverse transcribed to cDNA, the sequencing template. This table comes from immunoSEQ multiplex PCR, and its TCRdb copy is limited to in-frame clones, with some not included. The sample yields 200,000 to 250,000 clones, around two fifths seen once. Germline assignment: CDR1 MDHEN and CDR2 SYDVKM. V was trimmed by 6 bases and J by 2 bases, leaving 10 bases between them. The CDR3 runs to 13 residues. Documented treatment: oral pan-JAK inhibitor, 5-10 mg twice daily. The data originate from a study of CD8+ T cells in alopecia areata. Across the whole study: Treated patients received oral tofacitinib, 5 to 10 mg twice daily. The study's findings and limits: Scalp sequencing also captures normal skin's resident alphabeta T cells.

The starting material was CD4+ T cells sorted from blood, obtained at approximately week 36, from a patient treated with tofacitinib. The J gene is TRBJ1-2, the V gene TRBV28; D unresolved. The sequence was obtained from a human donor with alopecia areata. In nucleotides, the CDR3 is TGTGCCAGCAGCCCGGAAGGCAACTATGGCTACACCTTC. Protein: CASSPEGNYGYTF.